This T cell receptor beta chain was recovered during a study of T cell responses to AZD1222 COVID-19 vaccine. Using immunoSEQ multiplex PCR, the repertoire was profiled, and TCRdb retains in-frame clones only, with some absent. The sample consists of approximately 190,000 clones, 92% of them appearing once. V was trimmed by 0 bases and J by 7 bases, leaving 7 bases between them. This CDR3 is built from 14 residues. Germline assignment: CDR1 SGHAT and CDR2 FQNNGV. Material: peripheral blood, obtained on day 0 of AZD1222 vaccination. The sequence was obtained from an adult in good health. The chain couples TRBV11-2 to TRBJ1-6; the D is unclear. The CDR3 DNA follows: TGTGCCAGCAGCTTAGAGTTGGGGAATTCACCCCTCCACTTT. It codes for CASSLELGNSPLHF.